Presented here are 15 T cell receptor beta chains from one specimen sequenced in a study of identical twins. One entry per CDR3 protein, called by TCRdb with MiXCR from the 5' RACE reads. The data show about 530,000 distinct CDR3 sequences, 20% to 25% seen once. This sample was also put to use in a study of yellow fever vaccine responses in identical twins.

Source material: CD4+ T cells sorted from blood. The receptors stem from a woman aged 18-35 years in good health.

There are a few counts of this clonotype. This rearrangement joins TRBV6-1 to TRBJ1-5; D is unclear. This CDR3 region has 13 residues. Germline V gives CDR1 MNHNS, CDR2 SASEGT. Trimming removed 4 bases from V and 0 bases from J, with 4 bases in between. The CDR3 here is CASSGRSNQPQHF. The DNA for the CDR3 is TGTGCCAGCAGTGGGCGTAGCAATCAGCCCCAGCATTTT.

This sequence joins TRBV7-9 and TRBJ2-1, with a possible D match to TRBD2 (6 bases). The CDR3 length is 14 residues. Germline CDR1 SEHNR, CDR2 FQNEAQ (reference sequence). Trimming shortened V by 0 bases and J by 7 bases, and 10 bases separated the two germline ends. The CDR3 coding sequence is TGTGCCAGCAGCTTAGCGCTGGAGGGAAATGAGCAGTTCTTC. Translating gives CASSLALEGNEQFF.

J is TRBJ2-5 and V is TRBV2; D is unresolved. The CDR3 contains 12 residues. The V gene lost 6 bases and the J gene lost 4 bases, with 9 bases spanning the gap. Germline CDR1 is SNHLY and CDR2 is FYNNEI. The CDR3 is CASRDNVETQYF. In DNA form, the CDR3 reads TGTGCCAGCAGAGATAATGTAGAGACCCAGTACTTC. Supplemented by reference TRBV2 and TRBJ2-5, the full variable domain reads EPEVTQTPSHQVTQMGQEVILRCVPISNHLYFYWYRQILGQKVEFLVSFYNNEISEKSEIFDDQFSVERPDGSNFTLKIRSTKLEDSAMYFCASRDNVETQYFGPGTRLLVL.

The V call is TRBV3-1, the J call TRBJ2-3; D is perhaps TRBD1 or TRBD2 (5 bases each). CDR3 length equals 16 residues. Germline CDR1 and CDR2: LGHDT and YNNKEL (reference sequence). Trimming removed 1 base from V and 0 bases from J, with 11 bases in between. The CDR3 DNA sequence: TGTGCCAGCAGCCAAGTGGGACCGTCTAGCACAGATACGCAGTATTTT. Protein: CASSQVGPSSTDTQYF.

A few counts support this clonotype. The chain uses TRBV20-1 and TRBJ2-7; TRBD2 agrees at 8 bases. Germline loops: CDR1 DFQATT, CDR2 SNEGSKA (reference sequence). The CDR3 extends over 13 amino acids. V lost 3 bases, J lost 5 bases, and 6 bases stayed unmatched. The CDR3 loop is CSARPGGLHEQYF. CDR3 DNA sequence: TGCAGTGCTAGGCCGGGAGGGCTCCACGAGCAGTACTTC.

This clonotype was seen ten or more times. This chain uses TRBV12-3 or TRBV12-4 with TRBJ2-1; D could derive from TRBD1 or TRBD2 (6 bases each). The CDR3 is made up of 16 amino acids. V lost 5 bases and J lost 1, with 15 bases in between. CDR3 protein: CASSPGGGGSYNEQFF. As DNA, the CDR3 is TGTGCCAGCAGTCCCGGTGGAGGGGGGTCCTACAATGAGCAGTTCTTC.

The V and J genes are TRBV24-1 and TRBJ2-5, with 8 bases lining up with TRBD1. Germline V lookup: CDR1 KGHDR, CDR2 SFDVKD. The V and J ends lost 4 bases and 2 bases, in that order; junction bases with no gene match: 5. The CDR3 is 15 residues long. The CDR3 here is CATSDWDRLQETQYF. CDR3 coding DNA: TGTGCCACCAGTGACTGGGACAGGCTACAAGAGACCCAGTACTTC.

This clonotype was counted only a few times. V gene TRBV11-2 combines with J gene TRBJ2-7, with 9 bases aligning to TRBD1. J gave up 4 bases and V 5 bases, and 3 bases lay outside the gene matches. CDR3 length equals 13 residues. Per the germline V gene, CDR1 is SGHAT and CDR2 is FQNNGV. Here the CDR3 reads CASSKDRGYEQYF. The CDR3 coding sequence is TGTGCCAGCAGCAAGGACAGGGGATACGAGCAGTACTTC.

This clonotype was counted at least ten times. The junction departs from germline at one end; a sequencing error may be responsible. The chain uses TRBV5-1 and TRBJ2-5; 13 nucleotides match TRBD2. The CDR3 runs to 15 residues. CDR1 SGHRS and CDR2 YFSETQ come from the germline V gene. The CDR3, as DNA: TGTGCCAGCAGCTCCGGACTAGCGGGAGTGGAGACCCAGTACTTC. Its translation is CASSSGLAGVETQYF.

There are a few counts of this clonotype. This sequence joins TRBV3-1 and TRBJ2-7, with D possibly being TRBD1 or TRBD2 (6 bases each). The CDR3 is 15 residues long. CDR1 LGHDT and CDR2 YNNKEL come from the germline V gene (reference sequence). V lost 0 bases to trimming and J lost 3 bases, with 12 bases between them. The CDR3 sequence: CASSQDVRGHYEQYF. CDR3 sequence (DNA): TGTGCCAGCAGCCAAGATGTCCGGGGGCACTACGAGCAGTACTTC.

This clonotype has a handful of counts. The chain has TRBV12-3 or TRBV12-4 and TRBJ2-2; TRBD2 matches at 13 bases. Unmatched junction bases numbered 7, after V lost 5 bases and J lost 7 bases. The CDR3 contains 16 residues. The CDR3 bases are TGTGCCAGCAGTCCAACTAGCGGGAGGGCCGTCGGGGAGCTGTTTTTT. Its protein product is CASSPTSGRAVGELFF.

This clonotype was observed a handful of times. The rearrangement joins TRBV7-2 to TRBJ2-2; TRBD1 aligns across 7 bases. This CDR3 spans 14 amino acids. The J segment lost 5 bases and the V segment lost 5 bases, leaving 5 bases of the junction unmatched. CDR1 and CDR2 (germline): SGHTA, FQGNSA. CDR3 nucleotides: TGTGCCAGCAGCGCCACAGGGGTAACCGGGGAGCTGTTTTTT. Its protein is CASSATGVTGELFF.

This rearrangement joins TRBV3-1 to TRBJ2-2, with a tentative D call TRBD1 (5 bases). V shed 3 bases and J shed 2 bases, with 10 bases lying between them. The CDR3 runs to 15 residues. Per germline, CDR1 LGHDT and CDR2 YNNKEL (reference sequence). The CDR3 protein is CASSQGPTNTGELFF. In DNA form, the CDR3 reads TGTGCCAGCAGCCAGGGGCCGACAAACACCGGGGAGCTGTTTTTT.

The chain has TRBV20-1 and TRBJ2-2; the match to TRBD2 covers 7 bases. The germline V gene has CDR1 DFQATT and CDR2 SNEGSKA (reference sequence). This CDR3 is built from 15 residues. V lost 1 base, J lost 4 bases, and 6 bases stayed unmatched. In DNA form, the CDR3 reads TGCAGTGCTAGAGCCCATGCGGGAGTCACCGGGGAGCTGTTTTTT. Amino acid sequence: CSARAHAGVTGELFF.

CDR3 DNA: TGCGCCAGCAGCTTGTGGCAGGGGACTAACTATGGCTACACCTTC. This sequence encodes CASSLWQGTNYGYTF. J is TRBJ1-2 and V is TRBV5-1, with a weak D call TRBD1 (6 bases). V was trimmed by 1 base and J by 0 bases, leaving 10 bases between them. The CDR3 totals 15 residues. The V gene's germline CDR1 is SGHRS and CDR2 YFSETQ.